Listed here are 6 T cell receptor beta chains from one sample, sequenced in a study of OX40 agonist ivuxolimab in advanced cancers. Assay used: immunoSEQ multiplex PCR; TCRdb lists only in-frame clones, some missing. This table has about 83,000 clones, about 90% appearing once. This sample comprised CD4+ or CD8+ T cells sorted from blood, obtained in a trial of the OX40 agonist ivuxolimab. The source is an adult with an advanced solid tumor such as melanoma, head and neck, liver or kidney cancer.

The genes are TRBV6-5 and TRBJ1-6; D remains ambiguous. CDR1 and CDR2 (germline): MNHEY, SVGAGI. V gave up 6 bases and J gave up 6 bases, with 12 bases separating them. The CDR3 covers 14 residues. Here the CDR3 reads CASSHREANSPLHF. The DNA for the CDR3 is TGTGCCAGCAGCCACCGGGAGGCTAATTCACCCCTCCACTTT.

This clone was picked up one time. The chain carries TRBV20-1 and TRBJ1-1; maybe TRBD1 (6 bases). This CDR3 has 11 amino acids. From germline, CDR1 is DFQATT and CDR2 SNEGSKA (reference sequence). CDR3 sequence: CRMEGGREAFF. The CDR3, as DNA: TGCCGTATGGAAGGGGGACGGGAAGCTTTCTTT.

This clone was seen just once. The rearrangement uses TRBV11-2 and TRBJ2-2; 10 nucleotides agree with TRBD1. This CDR3 region has 16 residues. Germline V gene sequence: CDR1 SGHAT, CDR2 FQNNGV. V trimming: 5 bases; J trimming: 4 bases; junction bases outside the gene matches: 7. Here the CDR3 reads CASSLRQGAITGELFF. CDR3 nucleotides: TGTGCCAGCAGCCTTAGACAGGGGGCCATCACCGGGGAGCTGTTTTTT.

V gene TRBV28 combines with J gene TRBJ1-2; 8 bases fit TRBD1. CDR3 size: 15 residues. Germline lookup yields CDR1 MDHEN and CDR2 SYDVKM. J gave up 8 bases and V 7 bases, and 15 bases lay outside the gene matches. In DNA form, the CDR3 reads TGTGCCAGCAATAGCGGACAGGGCTCCCGTCGGGGCTACACCTTC. Translating gives CASNSGQGSRRGYTF.

This chain uses TRBV5-4 with TRBJ1-1; no firm D call. The germline V and J ends were trimmed by 0 bases and 0 bases, with 12 bases remaining between them. Germline loops: CDR1 SGHNT, CDR2 YYREEE (reference sequence). The CDR3 totals 16 residues. DNA for the CDR3: TGTGCCAGCAGCTTGGCCGGGTCCATCATGAACACTGAAGCTTTCTTT. It encodes CASSLAGSIMNTEAFF.

The chain has TRBV21-1 and TRBJ2-5. Near its end, the DNA agrees better with TRBJ2-7, so the J call may be wrong. TRBV21-1 is given as a pseudogene. This CDR3 has 14 amino acids. CDR3 DNA: TGTGCCAGCAGCAAAGTCGTAGGGACCTACGAGCAGTACTTC. Translating gives CASSKVVGTYEQYF.